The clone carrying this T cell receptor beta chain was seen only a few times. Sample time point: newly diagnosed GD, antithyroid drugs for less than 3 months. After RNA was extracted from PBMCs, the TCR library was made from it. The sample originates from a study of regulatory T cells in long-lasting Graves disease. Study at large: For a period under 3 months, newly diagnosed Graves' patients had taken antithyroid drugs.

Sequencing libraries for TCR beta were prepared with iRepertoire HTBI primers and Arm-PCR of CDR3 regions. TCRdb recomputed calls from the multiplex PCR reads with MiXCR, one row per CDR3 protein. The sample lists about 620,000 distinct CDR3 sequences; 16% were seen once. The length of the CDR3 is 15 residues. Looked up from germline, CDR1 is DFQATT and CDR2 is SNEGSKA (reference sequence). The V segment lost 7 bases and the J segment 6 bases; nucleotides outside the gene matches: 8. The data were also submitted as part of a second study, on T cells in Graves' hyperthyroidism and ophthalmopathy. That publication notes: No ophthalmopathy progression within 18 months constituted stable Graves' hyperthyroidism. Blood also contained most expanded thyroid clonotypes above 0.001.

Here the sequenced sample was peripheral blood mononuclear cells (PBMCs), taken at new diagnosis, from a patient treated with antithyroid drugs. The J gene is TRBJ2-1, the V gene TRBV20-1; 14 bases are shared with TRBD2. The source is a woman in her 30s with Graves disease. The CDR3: CSGVVGTSGSNEQFF. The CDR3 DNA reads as TGCAGTGGAGTTGTTGGGACTAGCGGGAGCAATGAGCAGTTCTTC.